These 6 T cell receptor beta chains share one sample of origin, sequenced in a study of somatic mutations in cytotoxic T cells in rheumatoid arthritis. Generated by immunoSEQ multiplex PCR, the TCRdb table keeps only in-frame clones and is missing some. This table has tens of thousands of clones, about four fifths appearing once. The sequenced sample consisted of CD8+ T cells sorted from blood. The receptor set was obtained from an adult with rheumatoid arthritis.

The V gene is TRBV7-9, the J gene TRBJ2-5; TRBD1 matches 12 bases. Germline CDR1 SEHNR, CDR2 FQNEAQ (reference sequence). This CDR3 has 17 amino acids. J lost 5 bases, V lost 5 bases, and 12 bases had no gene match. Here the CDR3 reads CASSPSGDRGRWETQYF. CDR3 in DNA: TGTGCCAGCAGCCCCTCCGGGGACAGGGGGCGTTGGGAGACCCAGTACTTC.

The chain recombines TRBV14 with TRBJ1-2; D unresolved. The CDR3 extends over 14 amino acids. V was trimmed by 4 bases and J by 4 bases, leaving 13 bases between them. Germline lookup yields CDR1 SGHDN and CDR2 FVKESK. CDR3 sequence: CASSPPGVGYGYTF. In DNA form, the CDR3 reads TGTGCCAGCAGCCCCCCCGGGGTGGGCTATGGCTACACCTTC. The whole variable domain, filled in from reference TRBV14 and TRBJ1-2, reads EAGVTQFPSHSVIEKGQTVTLRCDPISGHDNLYWYRRVMGKEIKFLLHFVKESKQDESGMPNNRFLAERTGGTYSTLKVQPAELEDSGVYFCASSPPGVGYGYTFGSGTRLTVV.

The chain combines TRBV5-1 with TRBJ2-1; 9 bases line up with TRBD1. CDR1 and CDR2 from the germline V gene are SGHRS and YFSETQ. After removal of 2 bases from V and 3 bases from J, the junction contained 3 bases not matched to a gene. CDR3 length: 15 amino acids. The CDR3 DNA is TGCGCCAGCAGCTTAGGGGACAGGGACTACAATGAGCAGTTCTTC. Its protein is CASSLGDRDYNEQFF.

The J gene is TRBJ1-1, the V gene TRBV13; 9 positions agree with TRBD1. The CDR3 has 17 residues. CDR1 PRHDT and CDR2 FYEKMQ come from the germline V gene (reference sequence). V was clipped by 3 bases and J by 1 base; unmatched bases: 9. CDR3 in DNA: TGTGCCAGCAGCTTTAACCTACAGGGGGCGAGGAACACTGAAGCTTTCTTT. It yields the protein CASSFNLQGARNTEAFF.

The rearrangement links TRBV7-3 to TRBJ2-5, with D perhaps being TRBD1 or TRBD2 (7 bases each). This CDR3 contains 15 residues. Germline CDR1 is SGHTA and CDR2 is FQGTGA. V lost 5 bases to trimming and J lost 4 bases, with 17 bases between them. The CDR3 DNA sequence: TGTGCCAGCAGCCAAAAGGGCAGGGGGGGAGAGACCCAGTACTTC. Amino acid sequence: CASSQKGRGGETQYF.

This CDR3 is CASSLSWGLGETQYF. The CDR3 bases are TGTGCCAGCAGTTTATCGTGGGGGCTTGGGGAGACCCAGTACTTC. The J gene is TRBJ2-5, the V gene TRBV27, with D tentatively TRBD1 (6 bases). With 0 bases removed from V and 5 bases from J, the gap between germline ends came to 13 bases. Germline V gene lookup returns CDR1 MNHEY and CDR2 SMNVEV (reference sequence). This CDR3 is built from 15 residues.